This passage covers 28 T cell receptor beta chains from one sample sequenced in a study of blood T cell repertoires in COVID-19. Produced via immunoSEQ multiplex PCR; TCRdb's table is partial and in-frame only. The sample contains around 130,000 clones, 75% to 90% of which appear only once. The specimen sequenced was peripheral blood. Receptor source: a human donor in a cohort sampled during active COVID-19.

This clone was seen once. The chain has TRBV5-1 and TRBJ1-1, with 9 bases aligning to TRBD1. Germline lookup yields CDR1 SGHRS and CDR2 YFSETQ. V lost 5 bases and J lost 1; bases outside the gene matches: 9. This CDR3 comprises 16 residues. The CDR3: CASREGQGTKNTEAFF. In DNA, the CDR3 is TGCGCCAGCAGGGAGGGACAGGGAACGAAGAACACTGAAGCTTTCTTT.

This clone is a singleton in its sample. This chain joins TRBV19 and TRBJ1-5; D gene ambiguous. This CDR3 spans 16 amino acids. Trimming took off 2 bases at V and 7 bases at J, with 18 bases between the two ends. Germline lookup yields CDR1 LNHDA and CDR2 SQIVND (reference sequence). The CDR3: CASSISRPGGYQPQHF. The CDR3 DNA reads as TGTGCCAGTAGTATATCGAGACCAGGTGGTTACCAGCCCCAGCATTTT.

With respect to this clone: Other DNA sequences within the sample encode an identical CDR3. This rearrangement joins TRBV7-2 to TRBJ2-5, with a weak D call TRBD2 (5 bases). The length of the CDR3 is 11 residues. V was cut by 4 bases and J by 5 bases, with 5 bases left in between. CDR1 and CDR2 from the germline V gene are SGHTA and FQGNSA. CDR3 DNA: TGTGCCAGCAGCTCGGGGGAGACCCAGTACTTC. It translates to CASSSGETQYF.

The gene calls are TRBV6-1 and TRBJ2-1; D unresolved. The V and J ends lost 2 bases and 4 bases respectively, with 6 bases between them. The CDR3 extends over 13 amino acids. CDR1 and CDR2 (germline): MNHNS, SASEGT. In nucleotides, the CDR3 is TGTGCCAGCAGTGAATTACAGTACAATGAGCAGTTCTTC. Translation gives CASSELQYNEQFF.

The chain's CDR3 is CASRDRGFGANVLTF. Written as DNA, the CDR3 is TGTGCCAGCCGGGACAGGGGTTTTGGGGCCAACGTCCTGACTTTC. The rearrangement joins TRBV5-8 to TRBJ2-6; 10 positions agree with TRBD1. V dropped 7 bases and J dropped 3; count of bases not matched to a gene: 4. Germline values: CDR1 SGHTS, CDR2 YDEGEE. The CDR3 runs 15 residues.

J is TRBJ1-1 and V is TRBV4-1; 8 nucleotides agree with TRBD1. Unmatched junction bases numbered 13, after V lost 0 bases and J lost 7 bases. CDR1 MGHRA and CDR2 YSYEKL come from the germline V gene. The CDR3 has 17 amino acids. The CDR3 here is CASSQDRRLGQGREAFF. Written as DNA, the CDR3 is TGCGCCAGCAGCCAAGACCGGCGCTTAGGACAGGGCCGTGAAGCTTTCTTT.

This chain uses TRBV12-5 with TRBJ2-1; 15 bases fit TRBD2. The CDR3 totals 17 residues. Germline trimming cut 8 bases from V and 0 bases from J; bases unmatched to any gene: 5. Per germline, CDR1 LGHNT and CDR2 FRNRAP. The CDR3 DNA is TGTGCTAGTAGGACTAGCGGGAGGGGAAGCTCCTACAATGAGCAGTTCTTC. Protein sequence: CASRTSGRGSSYNEQFF.

This rearrangement joins TRBV5-1 to TRBJ2-3; D remains ambiguous. The germline V and J ends were trimmed by 0 bases and 4 bases, with 12 bases remaining between them. CDR1 and CDR2 from the germline V gene are SGHRS and YFSETQ. The CDR3 runs to 15 residues. The CDR3 sequence: CASSLGLVAPDTQYF. As DNA, the CDR3 is TGCGCCAGCAGCTTGGGCCTAGTTGCCCCAGATACGCAGTATTTT.

The genes are TRBV4-3 and TRBJ2-7, with TRBD1 matching over 7 bases. There are 15 residues in the CDR3. Losses at the gene ends were 2 bases for V and 1 base for J; bases not matched to a gene: 5. Germline V gene sequence: CDR1 LGHNA, CDR2 YSLEER. CDR3 protein: CASSQYARGSYEQYF. Written as DNA, the CDR3 is TGCGCCAGCAGCCAATATGCCAGGGGGTCCTACGAGCAGTACTTC.

The chain couples TRBV19 to TRBJ1-2; D is undetermined. The V gene lost 7 bases and the J gene lost 4 bases, with 13 bases spanning the gap. The CDR3 runs to 13 residues. Germline assignment: CDR1 LNHDA and CDR2 SQIVND (reference sequence). The CDR3 spells CASIGAQSYGYTF. In DNA, the CDR3 is TGTGCCAGTATCGGTGCACAGAGCTATGGCTACACCTTC.

The J gene is TRBJ1-1, the V gene TRBV7-3; 9 bases are shared with TRBD1. V shed 3 bases and J 8 bases; nucleotides not matched to a gene: 4. CDR3 size: 13 residues. CDR1 is SGHTA and CDR2 is FQGTGA in the germline V gene. The CDR3 nucleotides read TGTGCCAGCAGCTTCGGGACAGGGACCGAAGCTTTCTTT. This translates into CASSFGTGTEAFF.

This chain uses TRBV9 with TRBJ2-5; 9 nucleotides agree with TRBD2. V lost 4 bases, J lost 2 bases, and 3 bases stayed unmatched. From germline, CDR1 is SGDLS and CDR2 YYNGEE. The CDR3 is 14 residues long. The CDR3, as DNA: TGTGCCAGCAGCTTCAGCGGGGGGCAAGAGACCCAGTACTTC. It yields the protein CASSFSGGQETQYF.

V and J are TRBV7-2 and TRBJ2-2; a possible D gene is TRBD2 (5 bases). The CDR3 spans 15 residues. Trimming cost V 4 bases and J 5 bases, with 14 bases left between them. From germline, CDR1 is SGHTA and CDR2 FQGNSA. This chain's CDR3 is CASSSNLIATGELFF. The CDR3 DNA follows: TGTGCCAGCAGCTCCAACCTGATAGCGACCGGGGAGCTGTTTTTT.

The genes are TRBV6-2 or TRBV6-3 and TRBJ2-7, with 10 bases aligning to TRBD1. V shed 0 bases, J shed 0 bases, and the junction held 5 bases outside the gene matches. The CDR3 loop spans 17 amino acids. Per germline, CDR1 MNHEY and CDR2 SVGEGT. Here the CDR3 DNA reads TGTGCCAGCAGTTACTCAAGGACAGGGGGAAGCTCCTACGAGCAGTACGTC. Protein: CASSYSRTGGSSYEQYV.

V gene TRBV24-1 combines with J gene TRBJ2-3; 8 bases match TRBD2. Germline loops: CDR1 KGHDR, CDR2 SFDVKD. V shed 4 bases, J shed 7 bases, and the junction held 9 bases outside the gene matches. The CDR3 runs to 15 residues. The CDR3 DNA reads TGTGCCACCAGTGACCCCAGCGGGAGAATGAATACGCAGTATTTT. Its translation: CATSDPSGRMNTQYF.

This chain joins TRBV14 and TRBJ2-7; the D gene is possibly TRBD2 (6 bases). Germline V lookup: CDR1 SGHDN, CDR2 FVKESK. Trimming took 5 bases from V and 3 from J, leaving 29 bases between them. The CDR3 is made up of 19 amino acids. The CDR3 sequence is CASSSLAGRWPPSSYEQYF. For the CDR3, the DNA is TGTGCCAGCAGCTCCCTTGCGGGGAGGTGGCCCCCATCGAGCTACGAGCAGTACTTC.

The rearrangement links TRBV3-1 (or the pseudogene TRBV3-2) to TRBJ1-2; 8 bases align to TRBD1. Germline CDR1 reads LGHDT; CDR2 reads YNNKEL (reference sequence). This CDR3 has 15 residues. J gave up 8 bases and V 1 base, and 9 bases lay outside the gene matches. CDR3 nucleotide sequence: TGTGCCAGCAGCCAAGGAACAGGGGGATCTCTCGGCTACACCTTC. This sequence encodes CASSQGTGGSLGYTF.

The J gene is TRBJ1-4, the V gene TRBV9, with 7 bases aligning to TRBD1. J lost 8 bases, V lost 4 bases, and 14 bases had no gene match. The CDR3 contains 16 residues. In germline, CDR1 is SGDLS, CDR2 YYNGEE. The DNA for the CDR3 is TGTGCCAGCAGCACCGGGACAGCCCTATCCGGAGAAAAACTGTTTTTT. This gives the protein CASSTGTALSGEKLFF. Supplemented by reference TRBV9 and TRBJ1-4, the full variable domain reads DSGVTQTPKHLITATGQRVTLRCSPRSGDLSVYWYQQSLDQGLQFLIQYYNGEERAKGNILERFSAQQFPDLHSELNLSSLELGDSALYFCASSTGTALSGEKLFFGSGTQLSVL.

V gene TRBV2 combines with J gene TRBJ2-5; no clear D gene. CDR1 is SNHLY and CDR2 is FYNNEI in the germline V gene. The CDR3 sequence is 13 residues long. Trimming took off 4 bases at V and 2 bases at J, with 8 bases between the two ends. Written as DNA, the CDR3 is TGTGCCAGCAGTGGGGCCAGACAAGAGACCCAGTACTTC. Its protein product is CASSGARQETQYF.

The chain recombines TRBV4-3 with TRBJ2-7; D is undetermined. V gave up 4 bases and J gave up 1 base, with 8 bases separating them. In germline, CDR1 is LGHNA, CDR2 YSLEER. The CDR3 contains 13 residues. As DNA, the CDR3 is TGCGCCAGCAGCCTTCAACTGTCCTACGAGCAGTACTTC. It encodes CASSLQLSYEQYF.

The chain joins TRBV5-6 to TRBJ2-1; tentative D call: TRBD1 (6 bases). Germline CDR1 is SGHDT and CDR2 is YYEEEE. CDR3 length: 13 amino acids. V gave up 4 bases and J gave up 9 bases, with 14 bases separating them. Here the CDR3 reads CASSPRGWIEQFF. The DNA of the CDR3 is TGTGCCAGCAGCCCGAGGGGGTGGATTGAGCAGTTCTTC.

The rearrangement links TRBV2 to TRBJ1-6, with TRBD1 identical over 10 bases. J lost 8 bases, V lost 11 bases, and 15 bases had no gene match. Germline assignment: CDR1 SNHLY and CDR2 FYNNEI. The CDR3 extends over 16 amino acids. The CDR3 DNA follows: TGTGCCTGGCGACGGGACTCCGGGACAGGGGATTCACCCCTCCACTTT. It yields the protein CAWRRDSGTGDSPLHF.

The chain couples TRBV19 to TRBJ2-3; a weak D match, TRBD2 (5 bases). The CDR3 spans 13 residues. V was trimmed by 7 bases and J by 1 base, leaving 9 bases between them. Germline lookup yields CDR1 LNHDA and CDR2 SQIVND (reference sequence). CDR3 sequence reads: CASNHGGTDTQYF. Written as DNA, the CDR3 is TGTGCCAGTAATCACGGGGGCACAGATACGCAGTATTTT.

The chain uses TRBV27 and TRBJ2-3; possibly TRBD1 for D (6 bases). Trimming removed 3 bases at V and 4 bases at J, with 11 bases between. Per germline, CDR1 MNHEY and CDR2 SMNVEV (reference sequence). This CDR3 is built from 14 residues. This CDR3 is CASSLLEGADTQYF. CDR3 nucleotides: TGTGCCAGCAGTTTGCTTGAGGGGGCAGATACGCAGTATTTT.

The J gene is TRBJ2-1, the V gene TRBV9; unclear D gene. CDR1 SGDLS and CDR2 YYNGEE come from the germline V gene. There are 15 residues in the CDR3. V was shortened by 1 base and J by 8 bases, with 16 bases between the two germline ends. The CDR3, as DNA: TGTGCCAGCAGCGTATCACTGAGCGCCTCGGATGAGCAGTTCTTC. It encodes CASSVSLSASDEQFF.

The gene calls are TRBV15 and TRBJ1-1; 7 nucleotides align to TRBD1. CDR1 LNHNV and CDR2 YYDKDF come from the germline V gene (reference sequence). Losses at the gene ends were 3 bases for V and 11 bases for J; bases not matched to a gene: 6. CDR3 length: 12 amino acids. CDR3 nucleotide sequence: TGTGCCACCAGCAGCCGGACAGGAGGGGCTTTCTTT. This gives the protein CATSSRTGGAFF.

Only one count was recorded for this clone. V is TRBV7-8 and J is TRBJ2-2; D is possibly TRBD2 (6 bases). Trimming stripped 3 bases from V and 6 bases from J, with 14 bases between. In germline, CDR1 is SGHVS, CDR2 FQNEAQ. This CDR3 has 15 residues. CDR3: CASSLGGGAPGELFF. In nucleotides, the CDR3 is TGTGCCAGCAGCTTGGGAGGAGGGGCTCCCGGGGAGCTGTTTTTT.

This chain joins TRBV29-1 and TRBJ1-2, with TRBD1 identical over 8 bases. V lost 3 bases to trimming and J lost 8 bases; unmatched junction nucleotides: 2. The CDR3 is 11 amino acids. Germline CDR1 and CDR2: SQVTM and ANQGSEA. CDR3 protein: CSVDTGGGYTF. The CDR3 DNA reads TGCAGCGTTGACACAGGGGGAGGCTACACCTTC.